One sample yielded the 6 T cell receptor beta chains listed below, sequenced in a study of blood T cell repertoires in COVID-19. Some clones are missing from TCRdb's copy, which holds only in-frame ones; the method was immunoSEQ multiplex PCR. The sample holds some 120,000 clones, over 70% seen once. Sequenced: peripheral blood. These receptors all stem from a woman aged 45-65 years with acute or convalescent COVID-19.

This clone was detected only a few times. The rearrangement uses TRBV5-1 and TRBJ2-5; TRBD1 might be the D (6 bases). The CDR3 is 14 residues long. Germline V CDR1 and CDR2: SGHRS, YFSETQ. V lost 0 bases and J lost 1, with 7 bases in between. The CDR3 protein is CASSLGGGQETQYF. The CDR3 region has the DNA TGCGCCAGCAGCTTGGGAGGGGGCCAAGAGACCCAGTACTTC.

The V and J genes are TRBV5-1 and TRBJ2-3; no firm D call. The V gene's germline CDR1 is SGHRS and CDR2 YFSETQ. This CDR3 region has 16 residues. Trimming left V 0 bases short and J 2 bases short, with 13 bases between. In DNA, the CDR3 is TGCGCCAGCAGCTTGGCACAGCTGACGATCACAGATACGCAGTATTTT. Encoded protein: CASSLAQLTITDTQYF.

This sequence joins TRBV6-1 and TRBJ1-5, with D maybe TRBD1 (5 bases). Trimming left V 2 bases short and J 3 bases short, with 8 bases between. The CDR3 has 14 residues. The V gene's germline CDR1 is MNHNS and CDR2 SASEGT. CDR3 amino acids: CASSEWGDNQPQHF. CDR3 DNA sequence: TGTGCCAGCAGTGAATGGGGGGACAATCAGCCCCAGCATTTT.

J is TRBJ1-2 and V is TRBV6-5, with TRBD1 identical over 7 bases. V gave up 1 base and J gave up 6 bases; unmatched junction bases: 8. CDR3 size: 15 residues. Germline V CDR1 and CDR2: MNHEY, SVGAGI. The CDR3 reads CASSYFTRGVHGYTF. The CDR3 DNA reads TGTGCCAGCAGTTACTTCACCAGGGGGGTTCATGGCTACACCTTC.

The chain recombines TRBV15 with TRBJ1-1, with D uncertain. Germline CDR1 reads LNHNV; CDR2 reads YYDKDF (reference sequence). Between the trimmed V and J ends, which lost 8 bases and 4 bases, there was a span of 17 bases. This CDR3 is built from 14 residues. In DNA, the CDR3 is TGTGCCACCTCCACATTTGGTGGTGGCACTGAAGCTTTCTTT. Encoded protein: CATSTFGGGTEAFF.

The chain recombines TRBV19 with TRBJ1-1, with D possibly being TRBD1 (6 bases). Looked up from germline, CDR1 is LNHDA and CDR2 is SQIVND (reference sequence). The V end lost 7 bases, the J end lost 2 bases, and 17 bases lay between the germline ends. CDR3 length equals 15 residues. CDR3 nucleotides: TGTGCCAGTATCTTCTGGGGGCCAGGAAACACTGAAGCTTTCTTT. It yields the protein CASIFWGPGNTEAFF.